This TCR beta chain was identified in a study of CD8+CD57+ T cells in acquired aplastic anemia. Genomic DNA acted as the template from which TCR beta VDJ combination and CDR3 sequence profiling were carried out. One entry per CDR3 protein, called by TCRdb with MiXCR from the reads. Of about 110,000 distinct CDR3 sequences detected, 51% appear once; the ten largest clones hold about 32%. Per germline, CDR1 WNHNN and CDR2 SYGVQD (reference sequence). The germline V and J ends were trimmed by 0 bases and 1 base, with 6 bases remaining between them. The CDR3 runs 14 residues. The chain combines TRBV10-1 with TRBJ1-1; D gene uncertain. The material sequenced was sorted CD4+, CD8+, or CD8+CD57+ T cells (not recorded which) from PBMCs. The receptor's source is a human donor in good health, serving as a control. The CDR3 DNA sequence: TGCGCCAGCAGTGAGTCATCACGGAACACTGAAGCTTTCTTT. Translating it yields CASSESSRNTEAFF.